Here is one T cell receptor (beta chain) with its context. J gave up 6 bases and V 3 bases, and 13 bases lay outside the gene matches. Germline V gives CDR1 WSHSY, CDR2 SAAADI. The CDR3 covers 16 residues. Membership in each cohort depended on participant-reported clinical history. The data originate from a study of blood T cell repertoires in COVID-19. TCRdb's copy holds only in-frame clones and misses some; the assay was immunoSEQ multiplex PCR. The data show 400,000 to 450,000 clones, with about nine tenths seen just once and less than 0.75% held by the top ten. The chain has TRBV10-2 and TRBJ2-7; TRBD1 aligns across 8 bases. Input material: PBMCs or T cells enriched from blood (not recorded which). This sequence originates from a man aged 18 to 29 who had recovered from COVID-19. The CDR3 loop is CASSEVDRASFREQYF. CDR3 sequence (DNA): TGCGCCAGCAGTGAAGTGGACAGGGCGAGTTTCCGCGAGCAGTACTTC.